This entry concerns a single T cell receptor beta chain. The source of the sample is a study of blood T cell repertoires in COVID-19. Study-level background: Collection of acute and convalescent COVID-19 samples took place in the United States, Italy and Spain.

Measured with immunoSEQ multiplex PCR; TCRdb has only the in-frame clones, and not every one. Of 100,000 to 150,000 clones listed, approximately 90% are singletons. From germline, CDR1 is MGHRA and CDR2 YSYEKL. The CDR3 contains 16 residues. Trimming pared 3 bases from V and 6 bases from J, leaving 17 bases between. The clonotype originates from a woman aged 80 or older with acute or convalescent COVID-19. The sample taken for sequencing was peripheral blood. V is TRBV4-1 and J is TRBJ1-4, with D maybe TRBD1 (6 bases). The CDR3 here is CASSHRAGAWDEKLFF. CDR3 sequence (DNA): TGCGCCAGCAGCCACCGAGCAGGGGCCTGGGATGAAAAACTGTTTTTT.